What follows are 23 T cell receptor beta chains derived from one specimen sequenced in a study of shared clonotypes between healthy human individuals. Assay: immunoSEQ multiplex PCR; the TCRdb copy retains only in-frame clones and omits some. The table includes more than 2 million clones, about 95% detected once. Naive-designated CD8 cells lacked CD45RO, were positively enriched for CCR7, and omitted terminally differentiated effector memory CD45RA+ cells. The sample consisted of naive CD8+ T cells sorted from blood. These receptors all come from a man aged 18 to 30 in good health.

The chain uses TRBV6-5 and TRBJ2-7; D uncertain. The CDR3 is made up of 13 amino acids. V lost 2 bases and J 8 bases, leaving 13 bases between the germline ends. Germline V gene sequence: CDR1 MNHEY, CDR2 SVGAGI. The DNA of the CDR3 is TGTGCCAGCAGTTACGAAATAGCATCGAAGCAGTACTTC. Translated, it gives CASSYEIASKQYF.

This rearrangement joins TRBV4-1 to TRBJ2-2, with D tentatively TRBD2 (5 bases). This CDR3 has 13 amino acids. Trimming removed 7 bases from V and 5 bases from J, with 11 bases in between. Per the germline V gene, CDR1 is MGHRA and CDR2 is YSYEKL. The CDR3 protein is CASNYRGTGELFF. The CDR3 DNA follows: TGCGCCAGCAACTATAGAGGGACCGGGGAGCTGTTTTTT.

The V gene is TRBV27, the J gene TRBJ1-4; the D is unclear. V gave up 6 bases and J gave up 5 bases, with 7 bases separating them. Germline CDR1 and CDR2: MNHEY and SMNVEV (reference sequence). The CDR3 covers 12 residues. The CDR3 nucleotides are TGTGCCAGCAGACGCCTCAATGAAAAACTGTTTTTT. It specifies CASRRLNEKLFF.

The CDR3 spells CASSPGEERQFF. The CDR3 nucleotides are TGTGCCAGCAGCCCGGGGGAGGAGAGGCAGTTCTTC. V gene TRBV11-2 combines with J gene TRBJ2-1; D perhaps matches TRBD2 (6 bases). The CDR3 loop spans 12 amino acids. Trimming took off 5 bases at V and 12 bases at J, with 14 bases between the two ends. Per the germline V gene, CDR1 is SGHAT and CDR2 is FQNNGV.

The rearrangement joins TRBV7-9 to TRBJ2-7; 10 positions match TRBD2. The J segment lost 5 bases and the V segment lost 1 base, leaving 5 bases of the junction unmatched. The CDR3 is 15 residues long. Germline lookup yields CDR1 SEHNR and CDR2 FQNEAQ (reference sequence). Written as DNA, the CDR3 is TGTGCCAGCAGCTTAGGGTGGCTAGCGGGGGACGAGCAGTACTTC. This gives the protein CASSLGWLAGDEQYF.

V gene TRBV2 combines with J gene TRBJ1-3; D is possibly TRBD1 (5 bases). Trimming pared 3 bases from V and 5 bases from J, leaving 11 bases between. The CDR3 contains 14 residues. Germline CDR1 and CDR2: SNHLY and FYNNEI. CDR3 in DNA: TGTGCCAGCAGTGACTGGGGGAGCAGAAACACCATATATTTT. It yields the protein CASSDWGSRNTIYF.

The CDR3 here is CASSQRETRDGYTF. DNA of the CDR3: TGTGCCAGCAGCCAAAGGGAGACGAGGGATGGCTACACCTTC. The genes are TRBV14 and TRBJ1-2; D is unresolved. The V end was cut by 2 bases, the J end by 6 bases, with 13 bases between. This CDR3 comprises 14 residues. Germline lookup yields CDR1 SGHDN and CDR2 FVKESK.

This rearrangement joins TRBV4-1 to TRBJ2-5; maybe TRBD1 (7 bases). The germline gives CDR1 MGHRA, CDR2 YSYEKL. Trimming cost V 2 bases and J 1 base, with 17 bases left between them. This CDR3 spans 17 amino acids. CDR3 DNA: TGCGCCAGCAGCCAACATTGGGACTGGACAGGCCAAGAGACCCAGTACTTC. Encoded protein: CASSQHWDWTGQETQYF.

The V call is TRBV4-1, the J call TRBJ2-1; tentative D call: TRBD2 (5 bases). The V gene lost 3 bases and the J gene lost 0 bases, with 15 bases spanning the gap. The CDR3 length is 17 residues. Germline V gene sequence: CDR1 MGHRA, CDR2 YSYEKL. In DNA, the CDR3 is TGCGCCAGCAGCCACTTAGGGCTAGGGAGCTCCTACAATGAGCAGTTCTTC. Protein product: CASSHLGLGSSYNEQFF.

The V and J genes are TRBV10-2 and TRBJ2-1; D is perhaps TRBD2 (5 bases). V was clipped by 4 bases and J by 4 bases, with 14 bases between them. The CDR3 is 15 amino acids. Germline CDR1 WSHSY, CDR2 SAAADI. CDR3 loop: CASSGLVPGYNEQFF. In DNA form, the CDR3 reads TGCGCCAGCAGTGGGCTGGTCCCGGGGTACAATGAGCAGTTCTTC.

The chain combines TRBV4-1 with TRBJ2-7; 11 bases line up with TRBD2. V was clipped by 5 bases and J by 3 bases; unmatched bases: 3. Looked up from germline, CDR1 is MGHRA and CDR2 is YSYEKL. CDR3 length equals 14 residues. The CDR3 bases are TGCGCCAGCAGCTTTACTAGCGGGGGCTACGAGCAGTACTTC. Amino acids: CASSFTSGGYEQYF.

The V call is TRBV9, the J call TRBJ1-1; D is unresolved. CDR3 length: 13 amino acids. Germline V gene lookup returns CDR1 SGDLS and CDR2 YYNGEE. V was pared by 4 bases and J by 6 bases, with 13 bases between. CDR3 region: CASSFLDRAEAFF. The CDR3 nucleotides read TGTGCCAGCAGCTTCCTTGACCGGGCTGAAGCTTTCTTT. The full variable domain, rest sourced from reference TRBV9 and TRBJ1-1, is DSGVTQTPKHLITATGQRVTLRCSPRSGDLSVYWYQQSLDQGLQFLIQYYNGEERAKGNILERFSAQQFPDLHSELNLSSLELGDSALYFCASSFLDRAEAFFGQGTRLTVV.

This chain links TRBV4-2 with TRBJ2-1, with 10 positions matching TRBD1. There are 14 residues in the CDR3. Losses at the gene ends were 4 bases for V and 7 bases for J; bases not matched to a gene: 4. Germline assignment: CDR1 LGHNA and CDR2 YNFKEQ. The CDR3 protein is CASSPTGGGNEQFF. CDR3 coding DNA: TGTGCCAGCAGCCCGACAGGGGGCGGGAATGAGCAGTTCTTC.

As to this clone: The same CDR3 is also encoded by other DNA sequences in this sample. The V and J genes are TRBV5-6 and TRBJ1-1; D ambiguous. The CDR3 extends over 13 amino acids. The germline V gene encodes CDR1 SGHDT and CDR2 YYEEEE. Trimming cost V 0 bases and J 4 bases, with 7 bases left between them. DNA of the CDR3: TGTGCCAGCAGCTTGGGGTTAGGCACTGAAGCTTTCTTT. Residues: CASSLGLGTEAFF. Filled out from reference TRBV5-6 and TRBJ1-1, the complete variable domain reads DAGVTQSPTHLIKTRGQQVTLRCSPKSGHDTVSWYQQALGQGPQFIFQYYEEEERQRGNFPDRFSGHQFPNYSSELNVNALLLGDSALYLCASSLGLGTEAFFGQGTRLTVV.

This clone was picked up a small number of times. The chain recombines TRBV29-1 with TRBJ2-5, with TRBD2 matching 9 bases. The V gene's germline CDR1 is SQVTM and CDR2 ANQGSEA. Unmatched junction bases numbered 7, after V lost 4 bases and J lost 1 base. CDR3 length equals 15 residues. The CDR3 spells CSVANSGGPQETQYF. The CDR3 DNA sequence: TGCAGCGTTGCGAATAGCGGGGGACCCCAAGAGACCCAGTACTTC.

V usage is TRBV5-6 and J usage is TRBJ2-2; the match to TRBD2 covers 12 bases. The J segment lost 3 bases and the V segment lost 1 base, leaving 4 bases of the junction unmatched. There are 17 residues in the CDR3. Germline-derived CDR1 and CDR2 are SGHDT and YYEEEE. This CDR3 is CASSLMASGRDTGELFF. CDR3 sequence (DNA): TGTGCCAGCAGCTTGATGGCTAGCGGGAGGGACACCGGGGAGCTGTTTTTT.

The DNA of the CDR3 is TGTGCCAGCAGCTTAGAGACTGACCCTAACTATGGCTACACCTTC. It yields the protein CASSLETDPNYGYTF. The J gene is TRBJ1-2, the V gene TRBV7-9; D is unresolved. Germline CDR1 is SEHNR and CDR2 is FQNEAQ (reference sequence). This CDR3 has 15 residues. V lost 1 base and J 0 bases, leaving 9 bases between the germline ends.

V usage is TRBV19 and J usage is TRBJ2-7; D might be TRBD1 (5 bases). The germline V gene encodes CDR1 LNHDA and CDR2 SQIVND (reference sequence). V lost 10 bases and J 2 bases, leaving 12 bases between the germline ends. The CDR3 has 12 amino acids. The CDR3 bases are TGTGCCACTACGGACACAACCTACGAGCAGTACTTC. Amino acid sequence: CATTDTTYEQYF.

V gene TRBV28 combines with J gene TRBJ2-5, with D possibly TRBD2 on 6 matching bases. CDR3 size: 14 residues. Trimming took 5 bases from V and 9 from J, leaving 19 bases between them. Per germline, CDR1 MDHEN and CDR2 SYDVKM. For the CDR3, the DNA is TGTGCCAGCAGTGGGGGTTATCCCTGGGAGGCCCAGTACTTC. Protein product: CASSGGYPWEAQYF.

The chain's CDR3 is CASSLVLAGGPYNEQFF. CDR3 DNA sequence: TGTGCCAGCAGCTTAGTTCTAGCGGGAGGCCCATACAATGAGCAGTTCTTC. The V gene is TRBV7-8, the J gene TRBJ2-1, with TRBD2 identical over 11 bases. Germline V gene data show CDR1 as SGHVS and CDR2 as FQNEAQ. With 1 base clipped from V and 4 bases from J, the junction kept 6 bases outside the gene matches. The CDR3 sequence is 17 residues long.

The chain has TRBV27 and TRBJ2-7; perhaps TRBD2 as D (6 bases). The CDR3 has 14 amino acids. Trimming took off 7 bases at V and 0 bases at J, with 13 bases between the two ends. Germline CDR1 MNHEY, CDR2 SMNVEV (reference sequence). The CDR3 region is CASTQFGGSYEQYF. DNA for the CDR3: TGTGCCAGCACCCAATTCGGGGGCTCCTACGAGCAGTACTTC.

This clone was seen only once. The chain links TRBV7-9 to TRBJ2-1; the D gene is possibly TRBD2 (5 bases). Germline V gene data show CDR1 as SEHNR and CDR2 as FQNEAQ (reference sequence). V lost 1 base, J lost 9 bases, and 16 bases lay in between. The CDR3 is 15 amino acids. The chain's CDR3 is CASSLGELAFGEQFF. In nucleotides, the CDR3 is TGTGCCAGCAGCTTAGGGGAGCTAGCCTTCGGTGAGCAGTTCTTC.

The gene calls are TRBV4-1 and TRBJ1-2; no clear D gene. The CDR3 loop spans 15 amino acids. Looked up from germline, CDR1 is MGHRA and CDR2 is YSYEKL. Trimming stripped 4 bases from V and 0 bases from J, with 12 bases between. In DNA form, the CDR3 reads TGCGCCAGCAGCCCTGGCAGCCAAGCTAACTATGGCTACACCTTC. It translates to CASSPGSQANYGYTF.